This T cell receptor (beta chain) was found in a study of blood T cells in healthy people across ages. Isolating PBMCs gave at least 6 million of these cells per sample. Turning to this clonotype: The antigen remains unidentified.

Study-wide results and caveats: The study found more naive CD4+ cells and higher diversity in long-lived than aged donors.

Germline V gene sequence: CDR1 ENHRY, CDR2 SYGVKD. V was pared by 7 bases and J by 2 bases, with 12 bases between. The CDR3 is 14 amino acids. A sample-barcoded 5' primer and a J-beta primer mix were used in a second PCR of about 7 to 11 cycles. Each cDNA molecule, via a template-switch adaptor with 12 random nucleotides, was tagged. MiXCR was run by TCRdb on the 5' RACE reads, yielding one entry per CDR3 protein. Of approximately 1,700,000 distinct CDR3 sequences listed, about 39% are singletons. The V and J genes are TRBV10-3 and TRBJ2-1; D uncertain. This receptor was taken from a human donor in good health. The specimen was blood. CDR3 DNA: TGTGCCATCACCGAGGCCTCGGCCTACAATGAGCAGTTCTTC. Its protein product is CAITEASAYNEQFF.